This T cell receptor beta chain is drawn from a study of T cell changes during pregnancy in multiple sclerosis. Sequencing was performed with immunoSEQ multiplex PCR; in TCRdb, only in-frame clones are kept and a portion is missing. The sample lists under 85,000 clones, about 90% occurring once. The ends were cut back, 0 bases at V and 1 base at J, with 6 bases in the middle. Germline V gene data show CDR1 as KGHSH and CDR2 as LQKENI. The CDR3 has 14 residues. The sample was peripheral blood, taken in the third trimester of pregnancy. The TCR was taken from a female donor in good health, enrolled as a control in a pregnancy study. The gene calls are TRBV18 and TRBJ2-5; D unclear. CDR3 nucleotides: TGTGCCAGCTCACCACCCTGGCCCCAAGAGACCCAGTACTTC. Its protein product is CASSPPWPQETQYF.